Following are 20 T cell receptor beta chains from one sample sequenced in a study of regulatory T cells in long-lasting Graves disease. Time point meaning: newly diagnosed GD, antithyroid drugs for less than 3 months. PBMC RNA was the source of the TCR library. Researchers made TCR beta libraries by using iRepertoire HTBI primers and running Arm-PCR on CDR3 regions. TCRdb redid the calling of the multiplex PCR reads with MiXCR, one entry per CDR3 protein. This sample has approximately 230,000 distinct CDR3 sequences, with around 18% found just once. The input for sequencing was peripheral blood mononuclear cells (PBMCs), taken at new diagnosis, from a patient treated with antithyroid drugs. The receptors originated from a female donor with Graves disease.

This sequence joins TRBV18 and TRBJ1-1, with D possibly being TRBD1 (5 bases). The germline V gene encodes CDR1 KGHSH and CDR2 LQKENI. V gave up 4 bases and J gave up 6 bases, with 18 bases separating them. This CDR3 spans 15 amino acids. CDR3 coding DNA: TGTGCCAGCTCACGGGATTCGGGGGTAAGGGCTGAAGCTTTCTTT. This gives the protein CASSRDSGVRAEAFF.

In this sample, this clonotype turned up a few times. This chain joins TRBV11-3 and TRBJ2-2; TRBD1 matches at 8 bases. The V segment lost 5 bases and the J segment 5 bases; nucleotides outside the gene matches: 7. Germline CDR1 reads SGHNT; CDR2 reads YENEEA. The CDR3 runs 15 residues. CDR3 sequence: CASSPGQGRTGELFF. For the CDR3, the DNA is TGTGCCAGCAGCCCAGGACAGGGTCGGACCGGGGAGCTGTTTTTT.

This clonotype was seen at least ten times. The chain recombines TRBV2 with TRBJ1-2, with D hard to call. The CDR3 runs to 13 residues. V gave up 5 bases and J gave up 0 bases, with 7 bases separating them. From germline, CDR1 is SNHLY and CDR2 FYNNEI. Here the CDR3 reads CASSYASNYGYTF. DNA for the CDR3: TGTGCCAGCAGTTACGCTTCTAACTATGGCTACACCTTC.

This clonotype was seen repeatedly, ten times or more. The chain links TRBV20-1 to TRBJ2-1; D is undetermined. V was shortened by 0 bases and J by 4 bases, with 10 bases between the two germline ends. Germline V gene data show CDR1 as DFQATT and CDR2 as SNEGSKA (reference sequence). The CDR3 is 14 residues long. The CDR3 protein is CSARDLGQYNEQFF. CDR3 DNA: TGCAGTGCTAGAGATCTAGGGCAGTACAATGAGCAGTTCTTC.

This clonotype was recorded many times. The rearrangement joins TRBV15 to TRBJ2-5; D remains ambiguous. The CDR3 has 14 amino acids. V lost 0 bases, J lost 1 base, and 6 bases lay in between. Germline values: CDR1 LNHNV, CDR2 YYDKDF (reference sequence). This chain's CDR3 is CATSRDHTQETQYF. In nucleotides, the CDR3 is TGTGCCACCAGCAGAGATCATACCCAAGAGACCCAGTACTTC.

This clonotype showed up many times. V is TRBV19 and J is TRBJ2-1, with D hard to call. V lost 7 bases and J 0 bases, leaving 7 bases between the germline ends. The germline V gene encodes CDR1 LNHDA and CDR2 SQIVND (reference sequence). This CDR3 region has 13 residues. The DNA for the CDR3 is TGTGCCAGTAAAAGGAACTCCTACAATGAGCAGTTCTTC. This encodes CASKRNSYNEQFF.

In its sample, this clonotype was seen many times. The chain is built from TRBV29-1 and TRBJ2-1; 7 bases align to TRBD1. Germline V gene lookup returns CDR1 SQVTM and CDR2 ANQGSEA. Trimming removed 4 bases from V and 0 bases from J; junction bases left unmatched: 3. The CDR3 sequence is 14 residues long. CDR3 nucleotides: TGCAGCGTTGCCTACAGGGGCTCCTACAATGAGCAGTTCTTC. Its translation: CSVAYRGSYNEQFF.

This clonotype was counted many times. The rearrangement links TRBV19 to TRBJ2-7, with a possible D match to TRBD2 (6 bases). V lost 4 bases and J lost 0, with 13 bases in between. The germline CDR1 and CDR2 sequences are LNHDA and SQIVND (reference sequence). The CDR3 sequence is 15 residues long. The CDR3 loop reads CASSTAGRYSYEQYF. CDR3 bases: TGTGCCAGTAGTACCGCGGGGCGATACTCCTACGAGCAGTACTTC. Combining the CDR3 with reference TRBV19 and TRBJ2-7 gives the whole variable domain DGGITQSPKYLFRKEGQNVTLSCEQNLNHDAMYWYRQDPGQGLRLIYYSQIVNDFQKGDIAEGYSVSREKKESFPLTVTSAQKNPTAFYLCASSTAGRYSYEQYFGPGTRLTVT.

Only a few counts were recorded for this clonotype. This chain links TRBV6-2 or TRBV6-3 with TRBJ2-3; D is possibly TRBD2 (5 bases). Deletions cut 6 bases from V and 4 bases from J, with 17 bases between. Germline assignment: CDR1 MNHEY and CDR2 SVGEGT. This CDR3 comprises 15 residues. CDR3 residues: CASSLARGPADTQYF. Here the CDR3 DNA reads TGTGCCAGCAGCTTAGCGAGAGGGCCAGCAGATACGCAGTATTTT.

This clonotype was detected many times. The chain has TRBV11-3 and TRBJ2-4, with 15 positions matching TRBD2. The V segment lost 1 base and the J segment 1 base; nucleotides outside the gene matches: 8. Germline V gene sequence: CDR1 SGHNT, CDR2 YENEEA. The CDR3 is 20 amino acids. The CDR3 DNA reads as TGTGCCAGCAGCTTAGTGGGGACTAGCGGGAGGCTAACGGCCAAAAACATTCAGTACTTC. Amino acid sequence: CASSLVGTSGRLTAKNIQYF.

This clonotype was counted ten times or more. The chain carries TRBV7-8 and TRBJ1-3; possible D gene TRBD1, 6 bases. V lost 4 bases, J lost 0 bases, and 22 bases lay in between. The CDR3 sequence is 19 residues long. Germline CDR1 reads SGHVS; CDR2 reads FQNEAQ. CDR3 nucleotides: TGTGCCAGCAGCTCCCGAATGGGGTACAGGGATCGCTCTGGAAACACCATATATTTT. This translates into CASSSRMGYRDRSGNTIYF.

The chain recombines TRBV18 with TRBJ1-1; weak D call: TRBD1 (6 bases). The germline CDR1 and CDR2 sequences are KGHSH and LQKENI. This CDR3 contains 13 residues. Trimming left V 2 bases short and J 7 bases short, with 11 bases between. The CDR3: CASSPGTLDEAFF. The CDR3 DNA follows: TGTGCCAGCTCACCAGGGACACTCGATGAAGCTTTCTTT.

The chain joins TRBV24-1 to TRBJ2-1; D possibly matches TRBD1 or TRBD2 (6 bases each). From germline, CDR1 is KGHDR and CDR2 SFDVKD. The CDR3 is 16 residues long. Deletions cut 0 bases from V and 4 bases from J, with 12 bases between. The CDR3 nucleotides read TGTGCCACCAGTGATTTGGCAGGGGCGGGATACAATGAGCAGTTCTTC. Its translation: CATSDLAGAGYNEQFF.

This clonotype has at least ten counts. The chain links TRBV7-6 to TRBJ2-7; TRBD1 or TRBD2 may be the D gene (5 bases each). This CDR3 is built from 15 residues. Germline lookup yields CDR1 SGHVS and CDR2 FNYEAQ. The V end lost 0 bases, the J end lost 4 bases, and 13 bases lay between the germline ends. The CDR3, as DNA: TGTGCCAGCAGCTTAGCGCCGGAAGGGGAGTACGAGCAGTACTTC. This encodes CASSLAPEGEYEQYF.

This clonotype appeared many times. Compared with germline, one end of the junction differs, possibly owing to a read error. The V call is TRBV3-1, the J call TRBJ1-3, with no clear D. The CDR3 has 14 residues. Per germline, CDR1 LGHDT and CDR2 YNNKEL (reference sequence). In DNA, the CDR3 is TGTGCCAGCGGCCATCACAGCAGTGGAAACACCATATATTTT. Protein sequence: CASGHHSSGNTIYF.

This clonotype was seen repeatedly, ten times or more. V gene TRBV11-2 combines with J gene TRBJ2-2; 12 nucleotides agree with TRBD2. The length of the CDR3 is 15 residues. Germline CDR1 reads SGHAT; CDR2 reads FQNNGV. Germline trimming cut 7 bases from V and 5 bases from J; bases unmatched to any gene: 5. The CDR3 nucleotides read TGTGCCAGCACACGAGGACTAGCGGGGACCGGGGAGCTGTTTTTT. Translation: CASTRGLAGTGELFF.

This chain connects TRBV6-2 or TRBV6-3 to TRBJ2-1, with D tentatively TRBD1 (5 bases). Matching the DNA end better, TRBJ2-5 makes the J call doubtful. The germline gives CDR1 MNHEY, CDR2 SVGEGT. The CDR3 runs to 13 residues. CDR3 DNA: TGTGCCAGCAGTGTCACAGGCTCAGAGACCCAGTACTTC. Translated, it gives CASSVTGSETQYF.

This clonotype has a count of ten or more. V is TRBV7-2 and J is TRBJ2-7, with 11 bases fitting TRBD2. Trimming cost V 3 bases and J 1 base; bases outside gene matches: 5. Looked up from germline, CDR1 is SGHTA and CDR2 is FQGNSA. The CDR3 loop spans 16 amino acids. In nucleotides, the CDR3 is TGTGCCAGCAGCTTTCTTAGCGGGAGGGGGTCCTACGAGCAGTACTTC. Translation: CASSFLSGRGSYEQYF.

Concerning this clonotype itself: Given a far larger clone just one base away, this is likely a sequencing read error. As the CDR3 is not closed by the conserved phenylalanine or tryptophan, this likely results from a read error. This sequence joins TRBV11-3 and TRBJ2-5; 9 bases agree with TRBD2. Near its end, the DNA agrees better with TRBJ2-1, so the J call may be wrong. This CDR3 region has 16 residues. Germline V gene sequence: CDR1 SGHNT, CDR2 YENEEA. The CDR3, as DNA: TGTGCCAGCAGCTTAGCCGGGACTAGCTCAAAGGTTGAGCAGTTCCTC. This encodes CASSLAGTSSKVEQFL.

This clonotype was detected many times. This chain connects TRBV6-1 to TRBJ2-2; D gene ambiguous. The germline V and J ends were trimmed by 2 bases and 7 bases, with 17 bases remaining between them. This CDR3 comprises 16 residues. Germline CDR1 MNHNS, CDR2 SASEGT. The DNA for the CDR3 is TGTGCCAGCAGTGAAAATATTGGTGGCGGAGACGGGGAGCTGTTTTTT. Translating gives CASSENIGGGDGELFF.